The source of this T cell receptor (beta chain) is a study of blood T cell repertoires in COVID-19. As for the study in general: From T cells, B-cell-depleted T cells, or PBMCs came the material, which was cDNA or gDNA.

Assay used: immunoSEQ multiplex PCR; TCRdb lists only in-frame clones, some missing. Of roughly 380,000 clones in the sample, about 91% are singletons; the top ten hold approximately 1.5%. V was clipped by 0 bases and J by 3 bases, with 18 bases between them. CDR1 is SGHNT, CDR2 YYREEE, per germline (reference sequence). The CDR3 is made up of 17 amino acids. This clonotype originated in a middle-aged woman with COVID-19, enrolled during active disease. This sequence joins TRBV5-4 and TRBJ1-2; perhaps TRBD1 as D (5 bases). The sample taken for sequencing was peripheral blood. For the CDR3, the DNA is TGTGCCAGCAGCTTGGCCCGGCGGGACCCCGGGGACTATGGCTACACCTTC. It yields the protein CASSLARRDPGDYGYTF.